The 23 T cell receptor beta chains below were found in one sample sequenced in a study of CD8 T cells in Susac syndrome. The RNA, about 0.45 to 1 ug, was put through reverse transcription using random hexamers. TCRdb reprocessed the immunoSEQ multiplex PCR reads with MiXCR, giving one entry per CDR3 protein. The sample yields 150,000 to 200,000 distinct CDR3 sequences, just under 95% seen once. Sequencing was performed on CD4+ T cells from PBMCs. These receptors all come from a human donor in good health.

The CDR3 nucleotides are TGTGCCAGCAGCCAAGCGGGGACAGATGGCTACACCTTC. Its translation is CASSQAGTDGYTF. V is TRBV3-1 and J is TRBJ1-2, with 7 positions matching TRBD1. The CDR3 runs to 13 residues. Germline CDR1 LGHDT, CDR2 YNNKEL (reference sequence). Germline trimming cut 1 base from V and 6 bases from J; bases unmatched to any gene: 2.

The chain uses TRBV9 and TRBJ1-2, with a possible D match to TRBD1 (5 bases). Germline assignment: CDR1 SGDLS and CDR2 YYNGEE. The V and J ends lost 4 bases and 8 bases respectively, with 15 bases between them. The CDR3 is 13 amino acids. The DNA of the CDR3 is TGTGCCAGCAGCACACTTTGGGGGGAAGGCTACACCTTC. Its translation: CASSTLWGEGYTF.

CDR3 loop: CSARDMEGGEKLFF. The CDR3 DNA reads TGCAGTGCTAGAGATATGGAGGGAGGGGAAAAACTGTTTTTT. The chain combines TRBV20-1 with TRBJ1-4, with D hard to call. This CDR3 comprises 14 residues. Trimming stripped 0 bases from V and 8 bases from J, with 13 bases between. The germline V gene has CDR1 DFQATT and CDR2 SNEGSKA (reference sequence).

The CDR3 DNA follows: TGTGCCACCAGCCGCAGAACCCGGATGAACACTGAAGCTTTCTTT. Translated: CATSRRTRMNTEAFF. The chain employs TRBV15 and TRBJ1-1; D unresolved. Germline V gene sequence: CDR1 LNHNV, CDR2 YYDKDF (reference sequence). V was clipped by 5 bases and J by 0 bases, with 13 bases between them. The length of the CDR3 is 15 residues.

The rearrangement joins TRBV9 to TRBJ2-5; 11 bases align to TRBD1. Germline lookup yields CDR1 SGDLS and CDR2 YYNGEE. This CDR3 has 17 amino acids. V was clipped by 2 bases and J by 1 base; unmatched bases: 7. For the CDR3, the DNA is TGTGCCAGCAGCGTCTCCGGTGGGACAGGGGGCCAAGAGACCCAGTACTTC. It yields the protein CASSVSGGTGGQETQYF.

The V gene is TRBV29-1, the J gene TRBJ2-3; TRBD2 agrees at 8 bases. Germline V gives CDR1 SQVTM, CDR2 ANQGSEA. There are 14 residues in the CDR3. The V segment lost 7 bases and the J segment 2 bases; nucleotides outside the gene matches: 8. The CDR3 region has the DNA TGCAGCGGGGCACCGGGGGGGTTCACAGATACGCAGTATTTT. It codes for CSGAPGGFTDTQYF.

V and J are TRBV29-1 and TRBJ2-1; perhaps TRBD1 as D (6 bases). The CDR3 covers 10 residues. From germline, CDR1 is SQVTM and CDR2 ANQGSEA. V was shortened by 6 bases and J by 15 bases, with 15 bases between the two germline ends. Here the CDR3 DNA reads TGCAGCGTGGGGGACACCTCGGGGTTCTTC. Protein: CSVGDTSGFF.

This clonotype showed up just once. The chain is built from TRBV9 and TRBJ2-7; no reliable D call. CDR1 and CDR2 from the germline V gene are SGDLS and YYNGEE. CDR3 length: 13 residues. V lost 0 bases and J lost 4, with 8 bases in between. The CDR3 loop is CASSVDLGYEQYF. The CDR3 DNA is TGTGCCAGCAGCGTAGATCTAGGGTACGAGCAGTACTTC.

For the CDR3, the DNA is TGTGCCAGCAGCTTAGCGAGGACTAGCAACGAGCAGTACTTC. It is translated as CASSLARTSNEQYF. The rearrangement joins TRBV7-2 to TRBJ2-7, with 8 bases fitting TRBD2. There are 14 residues in the CDR3. The junction had 3 bases not matched to a gene; V was cut back by 0 bases and J by 5 bases. CDR1 and CDR2 from the germline V gene are SGHTA and FQGNSA.

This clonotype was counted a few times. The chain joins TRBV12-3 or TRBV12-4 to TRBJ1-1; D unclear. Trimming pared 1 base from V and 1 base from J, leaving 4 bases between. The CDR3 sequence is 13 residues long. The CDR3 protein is CASSLEQNTEAFF. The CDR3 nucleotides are TGTGCCAGCAGTTTAGAACAGAACACTGAAGCTTTCTTT.

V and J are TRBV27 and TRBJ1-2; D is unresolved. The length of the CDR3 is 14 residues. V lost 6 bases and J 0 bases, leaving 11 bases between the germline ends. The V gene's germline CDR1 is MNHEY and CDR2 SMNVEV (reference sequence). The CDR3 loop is CASRSGSANYGYTF. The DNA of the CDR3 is TGTGCCAGCAGGAGTGGGTCTGCTAACTATGGCTACACCTTC.

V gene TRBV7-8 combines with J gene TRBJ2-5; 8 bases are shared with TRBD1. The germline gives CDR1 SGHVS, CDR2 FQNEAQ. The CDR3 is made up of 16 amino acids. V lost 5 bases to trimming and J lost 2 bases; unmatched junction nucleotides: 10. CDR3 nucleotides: TGTGCCAGCAGCGCCGACGACAGGGGTGGGCAAGAGACCCAGTACTTC. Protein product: CASSADDRGGQETQYF.

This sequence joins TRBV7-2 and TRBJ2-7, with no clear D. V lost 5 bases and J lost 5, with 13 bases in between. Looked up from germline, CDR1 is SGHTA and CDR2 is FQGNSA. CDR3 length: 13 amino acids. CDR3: CASSPPPSHEQYF. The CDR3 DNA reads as TGTGCCAGCAGCCCCCCCCCTTCCCACGAGCAGTACTTC.

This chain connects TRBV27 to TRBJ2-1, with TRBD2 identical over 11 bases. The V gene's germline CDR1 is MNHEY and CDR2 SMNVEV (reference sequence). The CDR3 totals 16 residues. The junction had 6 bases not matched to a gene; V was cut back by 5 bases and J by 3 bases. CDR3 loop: CASSIRLAGYYNEQFF. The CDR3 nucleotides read TGTGCCAGCAGTATCCGACTAGCGGGGTACTACAATGAGCAGTTCTTC.

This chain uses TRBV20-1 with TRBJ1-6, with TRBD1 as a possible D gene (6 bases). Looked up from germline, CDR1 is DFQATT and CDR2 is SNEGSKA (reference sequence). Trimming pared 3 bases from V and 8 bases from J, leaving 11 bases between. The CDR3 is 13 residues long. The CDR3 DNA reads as TGCAGTGCTAGGGGGGGCATCGATTCACCCCTCCACTTT. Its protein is CSARGGIDSPLHF.

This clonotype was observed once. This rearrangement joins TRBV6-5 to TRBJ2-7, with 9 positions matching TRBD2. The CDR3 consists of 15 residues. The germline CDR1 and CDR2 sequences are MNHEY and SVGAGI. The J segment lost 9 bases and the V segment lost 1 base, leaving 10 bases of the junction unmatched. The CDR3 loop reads CASSYYERGAQGQYF. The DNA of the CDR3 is TGTGCCAGCAGTTACTATGAGCGGGGGGCCCAAGGGCAGTACTTC.

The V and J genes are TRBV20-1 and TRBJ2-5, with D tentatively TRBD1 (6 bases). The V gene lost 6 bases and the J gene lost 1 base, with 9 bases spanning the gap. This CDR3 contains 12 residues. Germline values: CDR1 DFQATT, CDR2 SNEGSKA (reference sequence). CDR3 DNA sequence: TGCAGTGCAGGACAGCCCCAAGAGACCCAGTACTTC. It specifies CSAGQPQETQYF.

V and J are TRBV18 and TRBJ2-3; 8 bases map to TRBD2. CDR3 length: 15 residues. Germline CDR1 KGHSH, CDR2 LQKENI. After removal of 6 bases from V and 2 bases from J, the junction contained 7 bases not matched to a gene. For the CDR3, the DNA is TGTGCCAGCTCTGACCAGCGGGGGCACACAGATACGCAGTATTTT. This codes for CASSDQRGHTDTQYF.

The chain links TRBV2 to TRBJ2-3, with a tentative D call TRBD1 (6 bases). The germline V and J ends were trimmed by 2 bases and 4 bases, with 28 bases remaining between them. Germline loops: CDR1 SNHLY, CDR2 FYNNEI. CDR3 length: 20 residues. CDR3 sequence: CASSETASSGTGMRSDTQYF. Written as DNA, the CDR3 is TGTGCCAGCAGTGAAACCGCCTCGTCCGGCACAGGGATGAGGTCAGATACGCAGTATTTT.

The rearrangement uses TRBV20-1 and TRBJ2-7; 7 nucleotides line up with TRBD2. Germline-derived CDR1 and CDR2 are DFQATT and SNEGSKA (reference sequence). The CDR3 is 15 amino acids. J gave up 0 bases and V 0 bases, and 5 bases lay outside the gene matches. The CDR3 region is CSARDHGGSSYEQYF. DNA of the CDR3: TGCAGTGCTAGAGATCACGGGGGGAGCTCCTACGAGCAGTACTTC.

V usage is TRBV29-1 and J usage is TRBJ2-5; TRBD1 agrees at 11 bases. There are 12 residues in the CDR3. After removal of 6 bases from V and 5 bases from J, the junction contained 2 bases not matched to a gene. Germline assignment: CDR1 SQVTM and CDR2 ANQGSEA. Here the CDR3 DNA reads TGCAGCGTCGGGACAGGGGGGGAGACCCAGTACTTC. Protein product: CSVGTGGETQYF.

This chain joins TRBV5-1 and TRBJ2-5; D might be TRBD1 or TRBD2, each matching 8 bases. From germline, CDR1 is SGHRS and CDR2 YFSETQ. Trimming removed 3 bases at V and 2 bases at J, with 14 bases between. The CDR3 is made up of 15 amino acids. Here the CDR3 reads CASSSGGTGQETQYF. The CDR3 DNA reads TGCGCCAGCAGCTCGGGAGGGACAGGTCAAGAGACCCAGTACTTC. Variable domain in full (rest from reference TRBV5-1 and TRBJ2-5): KAGVTQTPRYLIKTRGQQVTLSCSPISGHRSVSWYQQTPGQGLQFLFEYFSETQRNKGNFPGRFSGRQFSNSRSEMNVSTLELGDSALYLCASSSGGTGQETQYFGPGTRLLVL.

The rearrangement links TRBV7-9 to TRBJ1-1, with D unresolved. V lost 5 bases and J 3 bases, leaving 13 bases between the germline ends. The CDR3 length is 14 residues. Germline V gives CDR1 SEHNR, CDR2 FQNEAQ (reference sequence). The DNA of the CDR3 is TGTGCCAGCAGCATCTTCTCAGGACACACTGAAGCTTTCTTT. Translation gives CASSIFSGHTEAFF.